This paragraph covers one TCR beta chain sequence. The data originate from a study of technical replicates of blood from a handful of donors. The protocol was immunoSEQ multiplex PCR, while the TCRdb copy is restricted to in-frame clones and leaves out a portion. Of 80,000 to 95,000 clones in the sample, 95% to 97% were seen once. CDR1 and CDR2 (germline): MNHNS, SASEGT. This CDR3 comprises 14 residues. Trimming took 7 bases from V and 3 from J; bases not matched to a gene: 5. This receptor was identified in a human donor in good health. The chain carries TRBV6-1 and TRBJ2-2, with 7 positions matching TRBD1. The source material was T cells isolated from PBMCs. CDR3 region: CASIEGAYTGELFF. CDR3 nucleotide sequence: TGTGCCAGCATCGAGGGGGCGTACACCGGGGAGCTGTTTTTT.